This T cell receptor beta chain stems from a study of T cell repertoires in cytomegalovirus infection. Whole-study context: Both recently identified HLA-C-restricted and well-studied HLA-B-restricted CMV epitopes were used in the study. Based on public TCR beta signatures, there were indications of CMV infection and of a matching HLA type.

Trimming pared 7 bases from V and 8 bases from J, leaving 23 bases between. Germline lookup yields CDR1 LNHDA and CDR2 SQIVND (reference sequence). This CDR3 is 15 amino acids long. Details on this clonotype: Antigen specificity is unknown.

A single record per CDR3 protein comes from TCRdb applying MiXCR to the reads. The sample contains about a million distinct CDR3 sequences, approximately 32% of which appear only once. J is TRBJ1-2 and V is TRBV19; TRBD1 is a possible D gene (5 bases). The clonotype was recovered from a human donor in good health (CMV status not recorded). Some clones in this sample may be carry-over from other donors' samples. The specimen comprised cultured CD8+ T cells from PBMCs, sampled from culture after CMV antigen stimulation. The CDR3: CASTPGKGLGRGYTF. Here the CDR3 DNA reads TGTGCCAGTACCCCGGGGAAGGGGTTGGGAAGGGGCTACACCTTC.